The T cell receptor beta chain described here comes from a study of blood T cells in healthy people across ages. The V gene's germline CDR1 is SGHTA and CDR2 FQGTGA. V was pared by 5 bases and J by 2 bases, with 12 bases of the junction left unmatched. CDR3 size: 17 residues. Regarding this clonotype: Its cognate antigen is unknown.

Through a sample-barcoded 5' primer and a J-beta primer mix, a second PCR was run for about 6 to 11 cycles. CDR3-containing paired-end reads numbering at least 2.5 million came from each sample. In TCRdb, the 5' RACE reads were re-called with MiXCR into one record per CDR3 protein. Here the sample spans about 580,000 distinct CDR3 sequences, roughly 48% being singletons. Study results and caveats: Correlation between TCR beta diversity and naive T cell percentage was strong.

Donation came from healthy Caucasian individuals in Russia who were aged roughly 6 to 100. Input material: blood. This rearrangement joins TRBV7-3 to TRBJ2-3, with TRBD1 identical over 8 bases. The TCR comes from an elderly man in good health. The CDR3 nucleotides read TGTGCCAGCAGCGCGAGACCTCAGGGGGCATACACAGATACGCAGTATTTT. This encodes CASSARPQGAYTDTQYF.